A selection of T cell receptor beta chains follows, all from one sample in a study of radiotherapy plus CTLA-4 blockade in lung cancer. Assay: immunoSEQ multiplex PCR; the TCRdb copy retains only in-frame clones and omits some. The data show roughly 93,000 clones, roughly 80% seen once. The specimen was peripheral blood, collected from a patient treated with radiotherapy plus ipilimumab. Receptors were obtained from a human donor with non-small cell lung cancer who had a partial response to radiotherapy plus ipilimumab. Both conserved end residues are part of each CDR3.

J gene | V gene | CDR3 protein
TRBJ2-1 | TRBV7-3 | CASSRQGGIDNEQFF
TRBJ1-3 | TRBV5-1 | CASSLEGSSGNTIYF
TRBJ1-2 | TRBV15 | CATSRDRWLGGKGYTF
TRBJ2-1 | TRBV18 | CASSPGQGGFNEQFF
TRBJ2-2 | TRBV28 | CASISGSANTGELFF
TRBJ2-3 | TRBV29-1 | CSVVRQGGTDTQYF
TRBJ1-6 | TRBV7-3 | CASSLQGRVSPLHF
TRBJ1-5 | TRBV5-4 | CASSSDRGLDQPQHF
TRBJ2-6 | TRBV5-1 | CASSLEGRAGANVLTF
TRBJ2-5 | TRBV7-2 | CASSWGGFEAQYF
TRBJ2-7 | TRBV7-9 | CASSFMTGEGEQYF
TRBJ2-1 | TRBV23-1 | CASSRGGGPYNEQFF
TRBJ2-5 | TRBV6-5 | CASSYQKTAQETQYF
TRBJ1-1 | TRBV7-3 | CASSLIREGDTEAFF
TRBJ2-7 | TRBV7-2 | CASSLQPGLASYEQYF
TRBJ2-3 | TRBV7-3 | CASSLNGRGVGTDTQYF
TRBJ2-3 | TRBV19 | CASSIAGRRTDTQYF
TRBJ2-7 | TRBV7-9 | CASSLAHSGQGNYEQYF
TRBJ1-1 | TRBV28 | CAAQPLGGTTEAFF
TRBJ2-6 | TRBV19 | CASSIIMGGTGVSGANVLTF
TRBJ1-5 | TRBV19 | CASSLTNRDRGFQPQHF
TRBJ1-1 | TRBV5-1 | CASRLQENTEAFF
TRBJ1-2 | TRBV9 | CASSSTAVAGRMYGYTF
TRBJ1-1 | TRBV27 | CASSRRADHREPNTEAFF
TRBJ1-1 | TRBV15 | CATSSGPAGTEAFF
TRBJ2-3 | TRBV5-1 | CASSLDARGRTDTQYF
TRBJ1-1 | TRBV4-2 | CASSQVSGNTEAFF
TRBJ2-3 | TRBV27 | CARLQGPPTDTQYF
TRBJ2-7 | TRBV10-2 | CASSNGRAYEQYF
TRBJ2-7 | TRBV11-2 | CASTPSRVYEQYF
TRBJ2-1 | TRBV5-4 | CASSLEGGRVTYNEQFF
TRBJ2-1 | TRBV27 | CASSPFPGQDEQFF
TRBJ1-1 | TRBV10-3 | CAISERGQGGTEAFF
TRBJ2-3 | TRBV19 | CASSISLSGLTDTQYF
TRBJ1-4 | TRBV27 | CASSPRTGVFEKLFF
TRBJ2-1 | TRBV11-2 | CASSSGGRSYNEQFF
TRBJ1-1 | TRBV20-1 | CSARNTEAFF
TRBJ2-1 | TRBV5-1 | CASSLGSSGTSYNEQFF
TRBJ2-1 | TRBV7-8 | CASSSRGSYNEQFF
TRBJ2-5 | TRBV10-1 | CASKPGQGPQETQYF
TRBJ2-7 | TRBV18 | CASSPPGVEYEQYF
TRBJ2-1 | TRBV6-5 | CASSYSVAVNEQFF